The present T cell receptor beta chain was sequenced within a study of blood T cell repertoires in COVID-19. About the study: Some COVID-19 samples were acute and others convalescent; all came from the United States, Italy and Spain.

V was trimmed by 1 base and J by 1 base, leaving 7 bases between them. From germline, CDR1 is LNHDA and CDR2 SQIVND (reference sequence). The CDR3 extends over 14 amino acids. This table comes from immunoSEQ multiplex PCR, and its TCRdb copy is limited to in-frame clones, with some not included. Among around 99,000 clones listed, under 90% were seen once. The rearrangement uses TRBV19 and TRBJ1-1; D is possibly TRBD1 (5 bases). The sample comprised peripheral blood. This receptor was identified in a woman aged 50 to 60 with acute or convalescent COVID-19. CDR3 DNA: TGTGCCAGTAGTATAGGACAGTGGAACACTGAAGCTTTCTTT. This encodes CASSIGQWNTEAFF.